The sequence of this TCR beta chain was determined in a study of blood T cell repertoires in COVID-19. Germline CDR1 and CDR2: LNHDA and SQIVND (reference sequence). V shed 1 base and J shed 6 bases, with 12 bases lying between them. The CDR3 is 14 residues long. As handled by the study authors: From reference gene primer amplification, estimates of nucleated cell counts were derived. Some clones are missing from TCRdb's copy, which holds only in-frame ones; the method was immunoSEQ multiplex PCR. The V and J calls and clone size come from that table; D and trimming were worked out from the DNA. This table holds tens of thousands of clones, over 75% found once.

The chain is built from TRBV19 and TRBJ1-2, with D possibly matching TRBD1 (5 bases). The sample was peripheral blood. The TCR sequence derives from a man aged 55 to 70 with acute or convalescent COVID-19. The CDR3 nucleotides read TGTGCCAGTAGTATAGTGTCAGGGATCGATGGCTACACCTTC. It codes for CASSIVSGIDGYTF. The whole variable domain, filled in from reference TRBV19 and TRBJ1-2, reads DGGITQSPKYLFRKEGQNVTLSCEQNLNHDAMYWYRQDPGQGLRLIYYSQIVNDFQKGDIAEGYSVSREKKESFPLTVTSAQKNPTAFYLCASSIVSGIDGYTFGSGTRLTVV.